The 29 T cell receptor beta chains in this list originate from one sample, sequenced in a study of blood T cell repertoires in COVID-19. Using immunoSEQ multiplex PCR, the repertoire was profiled, and TCRdb retains in-frame clones only, with some absent. Among about 460,000 clones, 70% to 90% were seen once, and the ten largest hold around 7.9%. The sequencing sample was made of PBMCs or T cells enriched from blood (not recorded which). The receptors were gathered from an older woman who had recovered from COVID-19.

The rearrangement uses TRBV7-2 and TRBJ2-2; tentatively, D is TRBD2 (6 bases). The V gene lost 1 base and the J gene lost 7 bases, with 10 bases spanning the gap. In germline, CDR1 is SGHTA, CDR2 FQGNSA. This CDR3 has 14 residues. CDR3 in DNA: TGTGCCAGCAGCTTAGGGGGGGTAGGCGGGGAGCTGTTTTTT. Its translation: CASSLGGVGGELFF.

V usage is TRBV14 and J usage is TRBJ2-5, with D unclear. Germline lookup yields CDR1 SGHDN and CDR2 FVKESK. The CDR3 covers 12 residues. Trimming left V 1 base short and J 10 bases short, with 10 bases between. Here the CDR3 DNA reads TGTGCCAGCAGCCAAGTAGGCTCAGGCCAGTACTTC. It specifies CASSQVGSGQYF.

In DNA form, the CDR3 reads TGTGCCATCAGTGAGTCGCCGGGAATGGCACCCCTCCACTTT. Encoded protein: CAISESPGMAPLHF. The genes are TRBV10-3 and TRBJ1-6; no firm D call. The CDR3 length is 14 residues. Germline V gene data show CDR1 as ENHRY and CDR2 as SYGVKD. Trimming left V 0 bases short and J 11 bases short, with 11 bases between.

The chain couples TRBV2 to TRBJ1-5; TRBD1 agrees at 9 bases. CDR1 and CDR2 (germline): SNHLY, FYNNEI. V gave up 8 bases and J gave up 6 bases; unmatched junction bases: 11. The CDR3 consists of 15 residues. The CDR3 nucleotides read TGTGCCAGCGGCGGACAGGGGCCGGACGTTCAGCCCCAGCATTTT. This gives the protein CASGGQGPDVQPQHF.

The chain carries TRBV4-2 and TRBJ2-5; TRBD1 is a possible D gene (6 bases). This CDR3 is built from 15 residues. The germline V gene has CDR1 LGHNA and CDR2 YNFKEQ. Trimming stripped 0 bases from V and 6 bases from J, with 14 bases between. The CDR3 DNA sequence: TGTGCCAGCAGCCAAGATCAGGGGCAGGGTAAGACCCAGTACTTC. Translated, it gives CASSQDQGQGKTQYF.

This sequence joins TRBV10-3 and TRBJ2-7; D is uncertain. The CDR3 consists of 12 residues. Trimming took 11 bases from V and 6 from J, leaving 17 bases between them. Germline V gives CDR1 ENHRY, CDR2 SYGVKD. CDR3 in amino acids: CASSYHPSEQYV. CDR3 DNA sequence: TGTGCCTCATCTTATCACCCTAGCGAGCAGTACGTC.

The CDR3 nucleotides are TGTGCCAGTAGTCGCAACCGGGACAGGGGTGGTCAGCCCCAGCATTTT. This encodes CASSRNRDRGGQPQHF. The genes are TRBV19 and TRBJ1-5; TRBD1 agrees at 10 bases. The CDR3 loop spans 16 amino acids. Germline CDR1 and CDR2: LNHDA and SQIVND (reference sequence). Trimming removed 5 bases from V and 6 bases from J; junction bases left unmatched: 10.

This clone came up once. The chain recombines TRBV5-1 with TRBJ2-4, with D uncertain. This CDR3 contains 16 residues. Germline V gene sequence: CDR1 SGHRS, CDR2 YFSETQ. V lost 0 bases, J lost 0 bases, and 10 bases lay in between. The CDR3 loop reads CASSLESLVAKNIQYF. CDR3 nucleotide sequence: TGCGCCAGCAGCTTGGAATCCTTAGTAGCCAAAAACATTCAGTACTTC. The variable domain in full, with the rest retrieved from reference TRBV5-1 and TRBJ2-4, is KAGVTQTPRYLIKTRGQQVTLSCSPISGHRSVSWYQQTPGQGLQFLFEYFSETQRNKGNFPGRFSGRQFSNSRSEMNVSTLELGDSALYLCASSLESLVAKNIQYFGAGTRLSVL.

The V and J genes are TRBV6-1 and TRBJ2-1; the match to TRBD2 covers 11 bases. The CDR3 is made up of 23 amino acids. The J segment lost 6 bases and the V segment lost 2 bases, leaving 27 bases of the junction unmatched. The germline CDR1 and CDR2 sequences are MNHNS and SASEGT. CDR3 sequence reads: CASSEQGILRGVIGLAGGNEQFF. CDR3 coding DNA: TGTGCCAGCAGTGAACAAGGGATCCTAAGAGGTGTGATCGGGCTAGCGGGGGGCAATGAGCAGTTCTTC.

The rearrangement joins TRBV15 to TRBJ2-7; weak D call: TRBD1 (6 bases). Per germline, CDR1 LNHNV and CDR2 YYDKDF (reference sequence). Trimming took off 3 bases at V and 0 bases at J, with 15 bases between the two ends. The CDR3 is 16 amino acids. The CDR3 DNA sequence: TGTGCCACCAGCAGGGTCTCGGCAGGGGCCTCCTACGAGCAGTACTTC. This gives the protein CATSRVSAGASYEQYF.

The genes are TRBV7-9 and TRBJ1-6, with D unresolved. Per the germline V gene, CDR1 is SEHNR and CDR2 is FQNEAQ (reference sequence). V dropped 2 bases and J dropped 6 bases, with 11 bases sitting between them. The CDR3 spans 15 residues. CDR3 protein: CASSLMQAFNSPLHF. The CDR3 bases are TGTGCCAGCAGCTTAATGCAGGCCTTTAATTCACCCCTCCACTTT. The full variable domain, its missing parts supplied by reference TRBV7-9 and TRBJ1-6, is DTGVSQNPRHKITKRGQNVTFRCDPISEHNRLYWYRQTLGQGPEFLTYFQNEAQLEKSRLLSDRFSAERPKGSFSTLEIQRTEQGDSAMYLCASSLMQAFNSPLHFGNGTRLTVT.

J is TRBJ2-2 and V is TRBV4-2, with D perhaps matching TRBD2 (5 bases). The CDR3 spans 16 residues. CDR1 and CDR2 from the germline V gene are LGHNA and YNFKEQ. Trimming took 1 base from V and 1 from J, leaving 10 bases between them. CDR3 protein: CASSQGVLENTGELFF. In DNA form, the CDR3 reads TGTGCCAGCAGCCAAGGGGTACTAGAGAACACCGGGGAGCTGTTTTTT.

This clone was seen more than once but under ten times. The chain joins TRBV4-2 to TRBJ1-3; possibly TRBD1 for D (5 bases). V lost 1 base and J 0 bases, leaving 13 bases between the germline ends. Per the germline V gene, CDR1 is LGHNA and CDR2 is YNFKEQ. CDR3 length equals 17 residues. CDR3 sequence reads: CASSQVLGAYSGNTIYF. The DNA for the CDR3 is TGTGCCAGCAGCCAAGTATTAGGGGCTTACTCTGGAAACACCATATATTTT.

This sequence joins TRBV7-6 and TRBJ1-1; maybe TRBD1 (6 bases). The V end lost 4 bases, the J end lost 1 base, and 13 bases lay between the germline ends. The CDR3 covers 15 residues. Germline CDR1 and CDR2: SGHVS and FNYEAQ. The CDR3 loop reads CASSSIGQRNTEAFF. CDR3 DNA: TGTGCCAGCAGCTCCATCGGACAGAGGAACACTGAAGCTTTCTTT.

The genes are TRBV2 and TRBJ2-3, with D possibly TRBD1 on 5 matching bases. Germline V gives CDR1 SNHLY, CDR2 FYNNEI. The CDR3 consists of 13 residues. Trimming pared 8 bases from V and 9 bases from J, leaving 18 bases between. CDR3: CASLQNQGVTQYF. The CDR3 bases are TGTGCCAGCCTCCAGAATCAGGGTGTAACGCAGTATTTT.

The CDR3 loop is CASSLLNQPQHF. In DNA, the CDR3 is TGTGCCAGCAGTTTATTAAATCAGCCCCAGCATTTT. The chain combines TRBV12-3 or TRBV12-4 with TRBJ1-5; the D is unclear. The CDR3 is 12 residues long. V lost 2 bases and J 4 bases, leaving 3 bases between the germline ends.

The CDR3 reads CASSPRAGATDTQYF. Here the CDR3 DNA reads TGTGCCAGCTCACCACGGGCGGGGGCCACAGATACGCAGTATTTT. V and J are TRBV18 and TRBJ2-3; D is perhaps TRBD2 (7 bases). CDR3 size: 15 residues. With 1 base removed from V and 2 bases from J, the gap between germline ends came to 10 bases. Germline V lookup: CDR1 KGHSH, CDR2 LQKENI.

This clone was picked up one time. The chain employs TRBV5-1 and TRBJ1-3; weak D call: TRBD1 (6 bases). The CDR3 runs 15 residues. CDR1 and CDR2 from the germline V gene are SGHRS and YFSETQ. Trimming cost V 4 bases and J 4 bases, with 15 bases left between them. CDR3 sequence reads: CASSLEGGTGNTIYF. The CDR3 region has the DNA TGCGCCAGCAGCCTGGAGGGGGGGACAGGAAACACCATATATTTT.

On this clone: This sample also contains other DNA sequences that code for the same CDR3. The chain employs TRBV7-8 and TRBJ1-1; 7 bases match TRBD1. The V gene end was trimmed by 2 bases and the J gene end by 11 bases; junction bases not matched to a gene: 11. Germline values: CDR1 SGHVS, CDR2 FQNEAQ. The CDR3 is made up of 14 amino acids. The CDR3 sequence is CASSLIRQGQQAFF. The CDR3 DNA reads as TGTGCCAGCAGCTTAATCAGACAGGGACAACAGGCTTTCTTT. Based on the CDR3 plus reference TRBV7-8 and TRBJ1-1, the full variable domain is GAGVSQSPRYKVAKRGQDVALRCDPISGHVSLFWYQQALGQGPEFLTYFQNEAQLDKSGLPSDRFFAERPEGSVSTLKIQRTQQEDSAVYLCASSLIRQGQQAFFGQGTRLTVV.

This clone was found a few times. Different DNA sequences within this sample yield the same CDR3. The V call is TRBV6-5, the J call TRBJ1-6; no clear D. V gave up 2 bases and J gave up 7 bases, with 3 bases separating them. Germline CDR1 reads MNHEY; CDR2 reads SVGAGI. This CDR3 is 12 amino acids long. This chain's CDR3 is CASSYLNSPLHF. CDR3 sequence (DNA): TGTGCCAGCAGTTACCTAAATTCACCCCTCCACTTT.

This rearrangement joins TRBV2 to TRBJ1-6; weak D call: TRBD1 (5 bases). Germline V CDR1 and CDR2: SNHLY, FYNNEI. This CDR3 has 15 amino acids. With 5 bases removed from V and 10 bases from J, the gap between germline ends came to 18 bases. The CDR3 loop is CASSPRTGVGSPLHF. The CDR3 DNA is TGTGCCAGCAGTCCTAGGACGGGGGTGGGATCACCCCTCCACTTT.

This clone was recorded once. CDR3 coding DNA: TGTGCCAGCAGCTTGGGGCCTGAAGCTTTCTTT. Protein sequence: CASSLGPEAFF. The genes are TRBV5-8 and TRBJ1-1; no clear D. With 0 bases removed from V and 6 bases from J, the gap between germline ends came to 3 bases. Per the germline V gene, CDR1 is SGHTS and CDR2 is YDEGEE. The CDR3 is 11 amino acids.

V usage is TRBV7-2 and J usage is TRBJ2-5, with D maybe TRBD1 (6 bases). This CDR3 spans 14 amino acids. Looked up from germline, CDR1 is SGHTA and CDR2 is FQGNSA. The V and J ends lost 5 bases and 2 bases respectively, with 12 bases between them. CDR3 amino acids: CASSTYRDQETQYF. The CDR3 DNA follows: TGTGCCAGCAGCACATACAGGGATCAAGAGACCCAGTACTTC. The full variable domain, its missing parts supplied by reference TRBV7-2 and TRBJ2-5, is GAGVSQSPSNKVTEKGKDVELRCDPISGHTALYWYRQSLGQGLEFLIYFQGNSAPDKSGLPSDRFSAERTGGSVSTLTIQRTQQEDSAVYLCASSTYRDQETQYFGPGTRLLVL.

This clone was counted between two and nine times. The J gene is TRBJ1-2, the V gene TRBV13; no reliable D call. V was clipped by 4 bases and J by 4 bases, with 16 bases between them. The CDR3 is 15 residues long. Germline CDR1 is PRHDT and CDR2 is FYEKMQ (reference sequence). In DNA, the CDR3 is TGTGCCAGCAGCTCAACCTGGGAGCACGGCTATGGCTACACCTTC. Protein product: CASSSTWEHGYGYTF.

The chain joins TRBV24-1 to TRBJ1-1, with 7 bases identical to TRBD1. The CDR3 is made up of 14 amino acids. V was clipped by 4 bases and J by 3 bases; unmatched bases: 4. The germline V gene has CDR1 KGHDR and CDR2 SFDVKD. The CDR3 nucleotides read TGTGCCACCAGTGAACCTGGACAGGACACTGAAGCTTTCTTT. Translating gives CATSEPGQDTEAFF.

The CDR3 region has the DNA TGCGCCAGCAGCCTCGGGGACAGGGAATTGTATGGCTACACCTTC. This translates into CASSLGDRELYGYTF. The chain has TRBV5-1 and TRBJ1-2; 9 bases match TRBD1. Germline CDR1 is SGHRS and CDR2 is YFSETQ. The V segment lost 4 bases and the J segment 5 bases; nucleotides outside the gene matches: 9. This CDR3 region has 15 residues.

This chain connects TRBV7-2 to TRBJ2-3, with D maybe TRBD1 (5 bases). V lost 1 base and J lost 4, with 6 bases in between. CDR3 length equals 13 residues. Germline V CDR1 and CDR2: SGHTA, FQGNSA. The CDR3 loop is CASSLVGPDTQYF. The CDR3 DNA reads as TGTGCCAGCAGCTTAGTGGGGCCAGATACGCAGTATTTT.

The chain links TRBV6-5 to TRBJ1-6, with D possibly matching TRBD1 (6 bases). Trimming pared 8 bases from V and 0 bases from J, leaving 11 bases between. The CDR3 is 15 residues long. Germline V gene data show CDR1 as MNHEY and CDR2 as SVGAGI. In DNA, the CDR3 is TGTGCCAGCTCTTCGGACAGCTCCTATAATTCACCCCTCCACTTT. Its protein is CASSSDSSYNSPLHF.

The chain links TRBV18 to TRBJ1-5; maybe TRBD1 (6 bases). Looked up from germline, CDR1 is KGHSH and CDR2 is LQKENI. V lost 2 bases to trimming and J lost 7 bases, with 12 bases between them. This CDR3 is 14 amino acids long. CDR3 bases: TGTGCCAGCTCACCATACAGGGATGACCAGCCCCAGCATTTT. As protein: CASSPYRDDQPQHF. The whole variable domain, remainder taken from reference TRBV18 and TRBJ1-5, is NAGVMQNPRHLVRRRGQEARLRCSPMKGHSHVYWYRQLPEEGLKFMVYLQKENIIDESGMPKERFSAEFPKEGPSILRIQQVVRGDSAAYFCASSPYRDDQPQHFGDGTRLSIL.